This is a list of T cell receptor beta chains from one sample in a study of blood T cell repertoires in COVID-19. Assay: immunoSEQ multiplex PCR; the TCRdb copy retains only in-frame clones and omits some. The sample lists approximately 490,000 clones, less than 90% occurring once. Sequencing was done on a sample of PBMCs or T cells enriched from blood (not recorded which). The receptors originated from a woman in her fifties or sixties who had recovered from COVID-19. CDR3s include the opening cysteine and the closing phenylalanine or tryptophan. A D gene is named only where the DNA matches it firmly. A clone size is listed for some rows: how often the clone was seen (once, few, many), or a class if it is expanded.

abundance,d_gene,j_gene,v_gene,CDR3nt,CDR3aa
once,TRBD1,TRBJ1-2,TRBV11-2,TGTGCCAGCAGCTTATTCTCGGGACAGGGAAGAAATGGCTACACCTTC,CASSLFSGQGRNGYTF
once,.,TRBJ1-2,TRBV4-1,TGCGCCAGCAACACGAGGTGGGGCGCGGTGACGAACTATGGCTACACCTTC,CASNTRWGAVTNYGYTF
.,.,TRBJ2-1,TRBV5-1,TGCGCCAGCAGCTTGGTAACTAACTCCTACAATGAGCAGTTCTTC,CASSLVTNSYNEQFF
once,TRBD1,TRBJ2-6,TRBV10-3,TGTGCCATCAGTGATGGGACAGGGGGCGCTGGGGCCAACGTCCTGACTTTC,CAISDGTGGAGANVLTF
.,TRBD2,TRBJ2-3,TRBV5-4,TGTGCCAGCAGCGAAGCGGGGGGGCTAGGGGATACGCAGTATTTT,CASSEAGGLGDTQYF
.,.,TRBJ2-7,TRBV19,TGTGCCAGTAGTATCGGCGGTAGCTCCTACGAGCAGTACTTC,CASSIGGSSYEQYF
.,TRBD1,TRBJ1-1,TRBV3-1/TRBV3-2,TGTGCCAGCAGCCAAGGACAGGGAGGAGACGAAGCTTTCTTT,CASSQGQGGDEAFF
.,.,TRBJ1-1,TRBV12-5,TGTGCTAGTGGCTCGGGGATCGTAGGCGGTCAAGCTTTCTTT,CASGSGIVGGQAFF
.,.,TRBJ1-1,TRBV7-6,TGTGCCAGCAGCTTAGGGTCGAGTTTTTCCGCTTTCTTT,CASSLGSSFSAFF
.,TRBD2,TRBJ2-1,TRBV5-8,TGTGCCAGCAGCCGCGGACTAGCGGGGGCCGCCAATGAGCAGTTCTTC,CASSRGLAGAANEQFF
.,.,TRBJ1-3,TRBV3-1/TRBV3-2,TGTGCCAGCAGCCAAGATAGCGGTCCGGGAAACACCATATATTTT,CASSQDSGPGNTIYF
.,TRBD1,TRBJ2-3,TRBV5-1,TGCGCCAGCAGCCTGGCGGGACAGGGGTACACAGATACGCAGTATTTT,CASSLAGQGYTDTQYF
.,.,TRBJ1-6,TRBV5-1,TGCGCCAGCAGCAGGGAACAGGGTTATAATTCACCCCTCCACTTT,CASSREQGYNSPLHF
.,.,TRBJ2-3,TRBV27,TGTGCCAGCAGCGCCGGGACACTAAGGGAAGATACGCAGTATTTT,CASSAGTLREDTQYF
.,.,TRBJ1-3,TRBV7-6,TGTGCCAGCAGCTTGTTACTAAGAGAATCTGGAAACACCATATATTTT,CASSLLLRESGNTIYF
.,.,TRBJ1-1,TRBV30,TGTGCCTGGAGGGCAGGCATGAGCACTGAAGCTTTCTTT,CAWRAGMSTEAFF
.,.,TRBJ2-5,TRBV4-1,TGCGCCAGCAGCCAAGCTCAGGGGGAGGTAGAGACCCAGTACTTC,CASSQAQGEVETQYF
.,.,TRBJ1-1,TRBV4-1,TGCGCCAGCAGCCAAGAGTCGGGGTACACTGAAGCTTTCTTT,CASSQESGYTEAFF
.,.,TRBJ1-2,TRBV30,TGTGCCTGGAGCGACAACCGGGACACCCGTCTCTATGGCTACACCTTC,CAWSDNRDTRLYGYTF
few,.,TRBJ1-5,TRBV2,TGTGCCAGCAGTGAGGAGGGCAGTGGCAATCAGCCCCAGCATTTT,CASSEEGSGNQPQHF
.,.,TRBJ2-6,TRBV6-1,TGTGCCAGCAGTGAAGCCCGCGGCGGGGCTAGTGGGGCCAACGTCCTGACTTTC,CASSEARGGASGANVLTF
.,.,TRBJ1-1,TRBV15,TGTGCCACCCCTAGTCGAGGGCGCGCTGAAGCTTTCTTT,CATPSRGRAEAFF
.,TRBD2,TRBJ2-1,TRBV30,TGTGCCTGGAGTGTGGCGGGGGGGTACAATGAGCAGTTCTTC,CAWSVAGGYNEQFF
.,.,TRBJ1-2,TRBV25-1,TGTGCCAGCAGTGCACGAGGGTCCGGCTATGGCTACACCTTC,CASSARGSGYGYTF
.,.,TRBJ1-2,TRBV20-1,TGCAGTGCTAGTGGCGGGAATGGGTATGGCTACACCTTC,CSASGGNGYGYTF
.,.,TRBJ1-4,TRBV5-1,TGCGCCAGCAGCTTGGTTGCCGGGACTAATGAAAAACTGTTTTTT,CASSLVAGTNEKLFF
once,.,TRBJ2-3,TRBV9,TGTGCCAGCAGCCCAGGGTCCCTAGTCGATACGCAGTATTTT,CASSPGSLVDTQYF
.,.,TRBJ1-5,TRBV7-2,TGTGCCAGCAGCTTATGGGAGGGGCAGCCCCAGCATTTT,CASSLWEGQPQHF
.,.,TRBJ2-5,TRBV25-1,TGTGCCAGCAGTGATCCCCGGTGGGGCCTAGAGACCCAGTACTTC,CASSDPRWGLETQYF
once,TRBD1,TRBJ1-6,TRBV2,TGTGCCAGCAACCGACAGGGTAGCTCCTATAATTCACCCCTCCACTTT,CASNRQGSSYNSPLHF
.,.,TRBJ1-2,TRBV19,TGTGCCAGTAGTATCGTTTACAGGATGAATGGCTACACCTTC,CASSIVYRMNGYTF
.,.,TRBJ1-3,TRBV9,TGTGCCAGCAGCGTAGACCCAGGGATCGGAAACACCATATATTTT,CASSVDPGIGNTIYF
.,.,TRBJ2-1,TRBV4-1,TGCGCCAGCAGCCAAGACAGGACTTACAATGAGCAGTTCTTC,CASSQDRTYNEQFF
.,.,TRBJ1-1,TRBV7-9,TGTGCCAGCAGCCCCCCGGGGGGGCCTGAAGCTTTCTTT,CASSPPGGPEAFF
.,TRBD1,TRBJ2-1,TRBV2,TGTGCCAGCAGGGGACAGCAGAACAATGAGCAGTTCTTC,CASRGQQNNEQFF
.,.,TRBJ2-2,TRBV19,TGTGCCAGTAGTTTTACAGGGATCTCGGCCGGGGAGCTGTTTTTT,CASSFTGISAGELFF
.,TRBD1,TRBJ1-2,TRBV24-1,TGTGCCACCAGTTCGCGGGACAGGGGCCTCCTCACCTTC,CATSSRDRGLLTF
few,TRBD1,TRBJ2-7,TRBV6-4,TGCGACACCGTTCGGACAGGGATGGAGCAGTACTTC,CDTVRTGMEQYF
.,TRBD1,TRBJ1-4,TRBV3-1/TRBV3-2,TGTGCCAGCAGCCAAGCCAGACGGGGGACAGGCGTGGGATCTAATGAAAAACTGTTTTTT,CASSQARRGTGVGSNEKLFF
.,.,TRBJ2-5,TRBV28,TGTGCCAGCAGACAAACAGGGACCGAGACCCAGTACTTC,CASRQTGTETQYF
once,TRBD1,TRBJ1-3,TRBV2,TGTGCCAGCAATACGGGACAGGGGGTGTCGGGAAACACCATATATTTT,CASNTGQGVSGNTIYF
.,TRBD2,TRBJ2-2,TRBV9,TGTGCCAGCAGCGTAGTCGAGCTAGCGGGGGGGACCGGGGAGCTGTTTTTT,CASSVVELAGGTGELFF
.,.,TRBJ2-3,TRBV9,TGTGCCAGCAGCGTAAGCAGGGGCGGAGATACGCAGTATTTT,CASSVSRGGDTQYF
.,TRBD2,TRBJ2-6,TRBV4-2,TGTGCCAGCAGCCAAGATGGGGCGGGGGTAGTCTCTGGGGCCAACGTCCTGACTTTC,CASSQDGAGVVSGANVLTF
.,TRBD1,TRBJ2-4,TRBV5-6,TGTGCCAGCAGCTTCAGGGGGCACAAAAACATTCAGTACTTC,CASSFRGHKNIQYF
.,.,TRBJ1-1,TRBV9,TGTGCCAGCAGCCTGACAGGGAACACTGAAGCTTTCTTT,CASSLTGNTEAFF
.,.,TRBJ1-3,TRBV6-5,TGTGCCAGCAGTTATCGCAGGGAATCTGGAAACACCATATATTTT,CASSYRRESGNTIYF
once,.,TRBJ1-4,TRBV5-6,TGTGCCAGCAGCTTGGTAGGAGGGGAAAAACTGTTTTTT,CASSLVGGEKLFF
.,.,TRBJ1-2,TRBV19,TGTGCCAGTAGTATAGAAACGGATGGCTACACCTTC,CASSIETDGYTF
.,TRBD1,TRBJ2-5,TRBV25-1,TGTGCCAGCAGGCCCATACAGGGCGGGACAGGGGGACAAGAGACCCAGTACTTC,CASRPIQGGTGGQETQYF
.,TRBD2,TRBJ2-3,TRBV3-1/TRBV3-2,TGTGCCAGCAGCCGGATCAGCGGGGGGCCCCCCCCAGATACGCAGTATTTT,CASSRISGGPPPDTQYF
.,TRBD1,TRBJ1-1,TRBV9,TGTGCCAGCAGCGTGACAGGGATGAACACTGAAGCTTTCTTT,CASSVTGMNTEAFF
.,.,TRBJ1-1,TRBV3-1/TRBV3-2,TGTGCCAGCAGCCGTAACATGAACACTGAAGCTTTCTTT,CASSRNMNTEAFF
once,.,TRBJ1-4,TRBV11-2,TGTGCCAGCAGCTTCTCGAGGGCAGGTGAAAAACTGTTTTTT,CASSFSRAGEKLFF
.,.,TRBJ1-1,TRBV30,TGTGCCTGGAGTGGGCAGGGGTACACTGAAGCTTTCTTT,CAWSGQGYTEAFF